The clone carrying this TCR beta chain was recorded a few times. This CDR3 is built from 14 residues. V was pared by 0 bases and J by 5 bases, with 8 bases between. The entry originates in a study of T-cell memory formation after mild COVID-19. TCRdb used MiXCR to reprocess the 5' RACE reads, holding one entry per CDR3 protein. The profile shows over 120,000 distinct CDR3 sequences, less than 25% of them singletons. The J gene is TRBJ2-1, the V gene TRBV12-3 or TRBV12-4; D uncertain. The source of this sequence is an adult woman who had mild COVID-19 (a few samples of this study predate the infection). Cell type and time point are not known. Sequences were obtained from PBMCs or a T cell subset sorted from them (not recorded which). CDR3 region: CASSLAGGHNEQFF. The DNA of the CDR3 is TGTGCCAGCAGTTTAGCAGGTGGGCACAATGAGCAGTTCTTC.